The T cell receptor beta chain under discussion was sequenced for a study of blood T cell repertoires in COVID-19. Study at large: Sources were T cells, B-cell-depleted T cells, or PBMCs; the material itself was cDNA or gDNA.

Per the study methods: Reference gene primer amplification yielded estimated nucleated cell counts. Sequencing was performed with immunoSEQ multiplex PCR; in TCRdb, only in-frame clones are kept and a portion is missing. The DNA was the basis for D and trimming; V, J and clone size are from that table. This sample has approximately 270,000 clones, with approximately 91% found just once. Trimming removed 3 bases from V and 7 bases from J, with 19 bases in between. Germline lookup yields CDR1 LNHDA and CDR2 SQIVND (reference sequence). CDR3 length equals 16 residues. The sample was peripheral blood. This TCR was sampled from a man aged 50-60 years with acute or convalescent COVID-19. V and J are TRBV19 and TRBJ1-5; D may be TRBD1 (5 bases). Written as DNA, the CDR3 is TGTGCCAGTAGTATTGAGAGTGTAGGGGTTCGGCAGCCCCAGCATTTT. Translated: CASSIESVGVRQPQHF.